The present TCR beta chain was sequenced within a study of blood T cell repertoires in COVID-19. Study context: Sites in the United States, Italy and Spain provided acute and convalescent COVID-19 samples. Sources were T cells, B-cell-depleted T cells, or PBMCs; the material itself was cDNA or gDNA.

The authors' processing: For nucleated cells, counts were estimated from reference gene primer amplification. This table comes from immunoSEQ multiplex PCR, and its TCRdb copy is limited to in-frame clones, with some not included. That table gives V, J and clone size, and the DNA gave D and trimming. This table has 350,000 to 450,000 clones, roughly 85% appearing once. The CDR3 covers 16 residues. The germline V gene has CDR1 WNHNN and CDR2 SYGVQD (reference sequence). Losses at the gene ends were 6 bases for V and 2 bases for J; bases not matched to a gene: 6. The V gene is TRBV10-1, the J gene TRBJ2-3; the match to TRBD2 covers 12 bases. The sequence was obtained from a woman in her late teens or twenties with acute or convalescent COVID-19. Sequenced input: peripheral blood. The CDR3 bases are TGCGCCAGCAGCCCACGGACTAGCGGGGCCACAGATACGCAGTATTTT. Its protein product is CASSPRTSGATDTQYF.